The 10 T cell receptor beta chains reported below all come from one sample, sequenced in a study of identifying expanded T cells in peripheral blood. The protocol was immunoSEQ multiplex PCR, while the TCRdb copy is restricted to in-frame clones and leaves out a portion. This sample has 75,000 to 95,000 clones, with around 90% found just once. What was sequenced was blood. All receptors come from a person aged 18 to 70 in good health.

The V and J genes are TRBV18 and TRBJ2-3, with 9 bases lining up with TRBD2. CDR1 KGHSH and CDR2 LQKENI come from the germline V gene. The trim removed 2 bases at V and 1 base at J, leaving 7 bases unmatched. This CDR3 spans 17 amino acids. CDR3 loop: CASSPIWTSAGTDTQYF. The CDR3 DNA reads TGTGCCAGCTCACCAATTTGGACTAGCGCAGGCACAGATACGCAGTATTTT.

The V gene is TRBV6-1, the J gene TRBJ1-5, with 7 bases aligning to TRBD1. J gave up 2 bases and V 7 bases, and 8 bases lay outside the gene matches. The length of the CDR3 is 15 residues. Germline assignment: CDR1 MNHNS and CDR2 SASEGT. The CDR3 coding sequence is TGTGCCAGCAATCTTGACAGGGAGGGCAATCAGCCCCAGCATTTT. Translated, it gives CASNLDREGNQPQHF.

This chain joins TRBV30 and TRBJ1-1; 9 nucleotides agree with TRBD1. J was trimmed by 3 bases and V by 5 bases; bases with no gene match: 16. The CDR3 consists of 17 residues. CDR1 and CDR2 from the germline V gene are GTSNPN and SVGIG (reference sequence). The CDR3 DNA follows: TGTGCCTGGCATCCGGGACAGGGACTGCAGAGGGACACTGAAGCTTTCTTT. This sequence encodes CAWHPGQGLQRDTEAFF.

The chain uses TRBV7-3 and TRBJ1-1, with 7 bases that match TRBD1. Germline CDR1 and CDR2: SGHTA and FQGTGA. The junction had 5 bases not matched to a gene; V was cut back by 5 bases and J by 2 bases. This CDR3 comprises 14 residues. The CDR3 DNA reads TGTGCCAGCAGCGTGGGACAGACAAACACTGAAGCTTTCTTT. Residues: CASSVGQTNTEAFF.

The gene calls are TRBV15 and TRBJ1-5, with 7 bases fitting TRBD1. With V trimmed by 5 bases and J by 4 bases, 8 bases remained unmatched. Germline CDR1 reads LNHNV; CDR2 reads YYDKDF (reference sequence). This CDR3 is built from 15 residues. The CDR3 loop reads CATSSGTERNQPQHF. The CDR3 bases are TGTGCCACCAGCTCTGGGACAGAGAGGAATCAGCCCCAGCATTTT.

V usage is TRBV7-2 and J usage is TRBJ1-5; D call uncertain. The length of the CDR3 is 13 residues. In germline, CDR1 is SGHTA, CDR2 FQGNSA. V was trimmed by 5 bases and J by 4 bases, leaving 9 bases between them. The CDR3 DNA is TGTGCCAGCAGCAAGGACTGGAATCAGCCCCAGCATTTT. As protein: CASSKDWNQPQHF.

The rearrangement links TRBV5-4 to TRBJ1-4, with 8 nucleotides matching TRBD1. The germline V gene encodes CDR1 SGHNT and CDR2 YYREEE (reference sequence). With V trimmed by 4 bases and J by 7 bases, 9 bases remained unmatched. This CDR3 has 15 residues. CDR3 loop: CASSPRTGGSEKLFF. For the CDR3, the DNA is TGTGCCAGCAGCCCGCGAACAGGGGGGAGTGAAAAACTGTTTTTT.

In DNA, the CDR3 is TGTGCCAGCAGTGAACAGGGCGATCAGCCCCAGCATTTT. This encodes CASSEQGDQPQHF. The chain couples TRBV2 to TRBJ1-5; possibly TRBD1 for D (5 bases). This CDR3 comprises 13 residues. V lost 2 bases, J lost 5 bases, and 7 bases lay in between. Germline values: CDR1 SNHLY, CDR2 FYNNEI.

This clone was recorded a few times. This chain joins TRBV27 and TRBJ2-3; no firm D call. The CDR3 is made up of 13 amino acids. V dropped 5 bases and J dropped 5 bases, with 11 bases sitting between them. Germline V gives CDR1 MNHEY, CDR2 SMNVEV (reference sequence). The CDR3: CASSRIMGDTQYF. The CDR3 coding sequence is TGTGCCAGCAGTCGGATAATGGGAGATACGCAGTATTTT.

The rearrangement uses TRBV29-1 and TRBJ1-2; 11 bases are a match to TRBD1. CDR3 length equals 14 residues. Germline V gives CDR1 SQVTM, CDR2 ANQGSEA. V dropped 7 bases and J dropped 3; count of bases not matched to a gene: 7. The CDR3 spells CSAAGTGGDYGYTF. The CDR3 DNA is TGCAGCGCAGCCGGGACAGGGGGAGACTATGGCTACACCTTC.